This T cell receptor (beta chain) was sequenced during a study of T cell responses to AZD1222 COVID-19 vaccine. Study-wide results and limits: White British people made up most donors, females outnumbered males, and clonal diversity was possibly underestimated. Repertoire sampling was restricted to post-peak T cell response timepoints.

The data were produced by immunoSEQ multiplex PCR, yet TCRdb's version contains in-frame clones alone and is incomplete. Of more than 70,000 clones in the sample, around 84% were seen once. Remarks on this clone: Its antigen is not identified.

The starting material was peripheral blood, obtained on day 0 of AZD1222 vaccination. This clonotype was obtained from an adult in good health.

CDR3 sequence: CSLRGDSGVETQYF. Written as DNA, the CDR3 is TGCAGCTTACGTGGGGATAGCGGGGTGGAGACCCAGTACTTC. The chain combines TRBV29-1 with TRBJ2-5; 8 bases align to TRBD2. The CDR3 has 14 residues. V shed 8 bases, J shed 5 bases, and the junction held 13 bases outside the gene matches. Germline CDR1 reads SQVTM; CDR2 reads ANQGSEA.